This T cell receptor (beta chain) was identified in a study of blood T cells in healthy people across ages. Broader study findings: Across the age range, TCR beta diversity per million T cells fell in a roughly linear way.

Then a second PCR, running roughly 7 to 11 cycles, was carried out with a sample-barcoded 5' primer and a J-beta primer mix. TCRdb called the 5' RACE reads again in MiXCR, with one record for every CDR3 protein. In the table there are roughly 1,000,000 distinct CDR3 sequences, less than 25% of which are singletons. Extracted total RNA amounted to at least 5.5 micrograms for each sample. In its sample, this clonotype was seen a few times. Its matching antigen is unknown. The sample was also reused in another study, on T cells of mothers and their children. That study adds: It was related mother-child pairs that showed slightly higher overlap than unrelated pairs, without reaching significance.

This clonotype was obtained from a girl aged 2 to 9 in good health. Source material: blood.

The CDR3 is CASSLDWAPDTQYF. CDR3 nucleotide sequence: TGCGCCAGCAGCTTGGACTGGGCCCCAGATACGCAGTATTTT. This chain uses TRBV5-1 with TRBJ2-3; no clear D. Germline-derived CDR1 and CDR2 are SGHRS and YFSETQ. The CDR3 consists of 14 residues. V lost 0 bases and J lost 4, with 9 bases in between.